This TCR beta chain emerged from a study of T cells after posttransplantation cyclophosphamide. Findings and caveats of the study: Recipient CMV seropositivity and CMV reactivation strongly tracked TRB clonality. TRB overlap between skin or GI tissue T cells and blood was limited.

Peripheral blood was collected from the related graft donor on the marrow donation day. CDR3 size: 12 residues. Per the germline V gene, CDR1 is WSHSY and CDR2 is SAAADI. Trimming removed 5 bases at V and 4 bases at J, with 8 bases between. Concerning this clone itself: What it binds is not known. This sample includes further DNA sequences coding for the same CDR3.

Only in-frame clones appear in the TCRdb table, and some are missing; sequencing was by immunoSEQ multiplex PCR. The sample contains about 22,000 clones, approximately 71% of which appear only once. The gene calls are TRBV10-2 and TRBJ1-2, with TRBD1 as a possible D gene (5 bases). The specimen sequenced was memory CD4+ T cells sorted from PBMCs. The receptor's source is an older woman in good health, CMV-negative, and a related stem cell transplant donor. The CDR3 coding sequence is TGCGCCAGCAGTCTCGACAGCTATGGCTACACCTTC. As protein: CASSLDSYGYTF.